This TCR beta chain emerged from a study of blood T cell repertoires in COVID-19. About the research overall: COVID-19 samples, acute and convalescent, were from the United States, Italy and Spain. Sources were T cells, B-cell-depleted T cells, or PBMCs; the material itself was cDNA or gDNA.

Germline CDR1 reads MNHEY; CDR2 reads SVGAGI. Trimming removed 4 bases from V and 2 bases from J; junction bases left unmatched: 3. The CDR3 contains 15 residues. In the original processing: Reference gene primer amplification yielded estimated nucleated cell counts. This table comes from immunoSEQ multiplex PCR, and its TCRdb copy is limited to in-frame clones, with some not included. D and trimming were read from the DNA, whereas the V and J calls and clone size are those reported in that table. Of 65,000 to 95,000 clones in the sample, roughly nine tenths were seen once. Sequenced sample: peripheral blood. This receptor was identified in an older man with acute or convalescent COVID-19. The V call is TRBV6-5, the J call TRBJ2-3, with 10 bases identical to TRBD2. Written as DNA, the CDR3 is TGTGCCAGCAGTTTCAGCGGGGGGGACACAGATACGCAGTATTTT. Protein product: CASSFSGGDTDTQYF.